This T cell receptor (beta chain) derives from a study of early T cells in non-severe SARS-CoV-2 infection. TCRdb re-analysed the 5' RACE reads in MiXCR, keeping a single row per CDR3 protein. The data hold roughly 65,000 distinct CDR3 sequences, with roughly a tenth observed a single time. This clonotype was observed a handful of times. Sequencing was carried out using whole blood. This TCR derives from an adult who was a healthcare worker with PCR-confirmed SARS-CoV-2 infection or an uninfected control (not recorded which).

The CDR3 region is CASSQDRRLYSEQYF. CDR3 in DNA: TGCGCCAGCAGCCAAGACCGTCGACTATATTCCGAGCAGTACTTC. The J gene is TRBJ2-7, the V gene TRBV4-3; tentative D call: TRBD2 (5 bases). This CDR3 comprises 15 residues. Germline V gives CDR1 LGHNA, CDR2 YSLEER. Trimming left V 0 bases short and J 6 bases short, with 15 bases between.